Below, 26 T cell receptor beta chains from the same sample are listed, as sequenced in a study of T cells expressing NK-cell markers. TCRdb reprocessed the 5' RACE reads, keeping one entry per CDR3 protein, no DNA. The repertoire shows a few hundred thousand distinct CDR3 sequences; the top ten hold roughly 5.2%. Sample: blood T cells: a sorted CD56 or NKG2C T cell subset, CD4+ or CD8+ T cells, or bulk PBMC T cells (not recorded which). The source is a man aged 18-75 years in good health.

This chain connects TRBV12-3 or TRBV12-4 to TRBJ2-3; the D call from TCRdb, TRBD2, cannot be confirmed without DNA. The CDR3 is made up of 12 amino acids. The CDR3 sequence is CASSFKEGTQYF.

The CDR3 sequence is CAISDSIFTYTEAFF. The chain carries TRBV10-3 and TRBJ1-1. The CDR3 runs 15 residues. Germline V CDR1 and CDR2: ENHRY, SYGVKD.

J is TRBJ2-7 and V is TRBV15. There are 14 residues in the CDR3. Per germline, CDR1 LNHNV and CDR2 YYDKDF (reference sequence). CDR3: CATSRDVGSYEQYF.

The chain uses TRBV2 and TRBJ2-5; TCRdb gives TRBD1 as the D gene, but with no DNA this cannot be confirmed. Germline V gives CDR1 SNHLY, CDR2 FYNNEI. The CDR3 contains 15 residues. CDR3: CASKLEGQGSETQYF.

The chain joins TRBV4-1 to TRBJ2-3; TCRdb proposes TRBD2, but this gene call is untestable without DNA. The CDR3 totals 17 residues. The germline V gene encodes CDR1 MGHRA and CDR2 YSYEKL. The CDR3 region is CASSQDLGTSGGDTQYF.

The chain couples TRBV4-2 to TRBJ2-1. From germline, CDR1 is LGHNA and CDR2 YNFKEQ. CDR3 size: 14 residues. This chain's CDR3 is CASSQSPSQDEQFF.

CDR3 loop: CASSWKGGLADTQYF. The V gene is TRBV6-5, the J gene TRBJ2-3; TCRdb's D call of TRBD1 is untestable without DNA. From germline, CDR1 is MNHEY and CDR2 SVGAGI. This CDR3 is built from 15 residues.

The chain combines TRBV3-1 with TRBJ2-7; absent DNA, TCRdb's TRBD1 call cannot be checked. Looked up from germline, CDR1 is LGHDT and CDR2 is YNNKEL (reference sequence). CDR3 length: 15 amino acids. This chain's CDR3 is CASSQGRGGPYEQYF.

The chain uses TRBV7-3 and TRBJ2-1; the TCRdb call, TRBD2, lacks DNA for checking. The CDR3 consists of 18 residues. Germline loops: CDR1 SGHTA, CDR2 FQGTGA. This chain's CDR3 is CASSPIPKTSGGNNEQFF.

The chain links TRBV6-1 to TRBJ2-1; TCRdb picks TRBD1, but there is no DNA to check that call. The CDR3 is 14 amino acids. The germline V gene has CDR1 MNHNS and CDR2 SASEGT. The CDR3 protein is CASVRGTGGNEQFF.

CDR3 residues: CASHREVSQPQHF. This chain links TRBV18 with TRBJ1-5. The CDR3 is 13 residues long. Germline V lookup: CDR1 KGHSH, CDR2 LQKENI.

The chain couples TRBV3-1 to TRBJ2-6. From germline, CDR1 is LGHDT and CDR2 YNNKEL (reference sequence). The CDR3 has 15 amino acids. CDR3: CASSQLGTGANVLTF.

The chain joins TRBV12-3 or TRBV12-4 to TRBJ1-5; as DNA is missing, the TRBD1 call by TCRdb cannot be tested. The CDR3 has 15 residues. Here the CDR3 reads CASSKTGTNNQPQHF.

CDR3: CASSLSTGGSVLISQETQYF. The chain recombines TRBV23-1 with TRBJ2-5; the D call of TRBD1 rests on TCRdb alone, since no DNA is present to check it. TRBV23-1 is an ORF, and what it does is uncertain. This CDR3 contains 20 residues.

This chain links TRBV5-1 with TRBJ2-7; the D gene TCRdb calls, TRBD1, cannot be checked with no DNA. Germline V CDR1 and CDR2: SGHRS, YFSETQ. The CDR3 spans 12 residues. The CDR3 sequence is CATTTGTYEQYF.

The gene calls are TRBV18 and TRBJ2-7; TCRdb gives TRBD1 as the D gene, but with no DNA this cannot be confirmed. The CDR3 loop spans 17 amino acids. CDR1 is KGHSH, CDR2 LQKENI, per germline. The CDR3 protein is CASSPMNRVDLAYEQYF.

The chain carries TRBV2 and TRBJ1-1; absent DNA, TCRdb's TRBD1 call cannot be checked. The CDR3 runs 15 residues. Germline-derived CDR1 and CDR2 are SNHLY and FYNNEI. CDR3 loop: CASVKSGDLNTEAFF.

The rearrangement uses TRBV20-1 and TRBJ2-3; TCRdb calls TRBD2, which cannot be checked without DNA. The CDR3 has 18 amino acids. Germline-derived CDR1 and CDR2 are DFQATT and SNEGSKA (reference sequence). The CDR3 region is CSAPRTSGGANSGDTQYF.

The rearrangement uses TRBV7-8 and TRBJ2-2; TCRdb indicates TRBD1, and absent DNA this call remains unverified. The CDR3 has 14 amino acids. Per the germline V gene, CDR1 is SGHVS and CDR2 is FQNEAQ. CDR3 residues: CAGRTGTNTGELFF.

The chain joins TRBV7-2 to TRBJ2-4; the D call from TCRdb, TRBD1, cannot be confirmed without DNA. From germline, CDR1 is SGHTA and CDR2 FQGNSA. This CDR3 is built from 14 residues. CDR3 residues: CASSPDRAKNIQYF.

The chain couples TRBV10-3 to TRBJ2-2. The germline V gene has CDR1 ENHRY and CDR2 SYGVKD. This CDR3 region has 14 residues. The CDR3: CAISDALWTGELFF.

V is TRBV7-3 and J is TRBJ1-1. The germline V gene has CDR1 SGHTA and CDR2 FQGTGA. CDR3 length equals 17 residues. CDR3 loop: CASSLGFGQAGGTEAFF.

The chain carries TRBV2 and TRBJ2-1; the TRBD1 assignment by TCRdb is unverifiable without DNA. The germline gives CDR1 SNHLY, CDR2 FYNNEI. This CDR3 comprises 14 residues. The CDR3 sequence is CASSEAGQGIVQFF. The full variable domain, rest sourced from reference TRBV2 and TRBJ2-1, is EPEVTQTPSHQVTQMGQEVILRCVPISNHLYFYWYRQILGQKVEFLVSFYNNEISEKSEIFDDQFSVERPDGSNFTLKIRSTKLEDSAMYFCASSEAGQGIVQFFGPGTRLTVL.

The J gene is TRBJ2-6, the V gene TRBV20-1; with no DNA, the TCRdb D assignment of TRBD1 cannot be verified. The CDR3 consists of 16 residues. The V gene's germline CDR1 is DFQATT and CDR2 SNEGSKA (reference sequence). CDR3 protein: CSARGQGVTGANVLTF.

The CDR3 loop reads CASVGPGSTEAFF. V gene TRBV12-3 or TRBV12-4 combines with J gene TRBJ1-1; the TCRdb D gene call, TRBD1, has no DNA to confirm it. CDR3 length: 13 amino acids.

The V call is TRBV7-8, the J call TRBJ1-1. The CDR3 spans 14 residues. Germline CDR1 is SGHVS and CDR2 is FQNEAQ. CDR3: CASTHGGFNTEAFF. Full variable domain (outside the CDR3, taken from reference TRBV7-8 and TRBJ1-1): GAGVSQSPRYKVAKRGQDVALRCDPISGHVSLFWYQQALGQGPEFLTYFQNEAQLDKSGLPSDRFFAERPEGSVSTLKIQRTQQEDSAVYLCASTHGGFNTEAFFGQGTRLTVV.